A single sample gave rise to the 20 T cell receptor beta chains below, sequenced in a study of neurological immune-mediated disorders. TCRdb re-analysed the 5' RACE reads in MiXCR, keeping a single row per CDR3 protein. The sample has fewer than 80,000 distinct CDR3 sequences, 4% to 6% seen once; the top ten hold around 3.5%. Sequencing used PBMCs. The receptors here all came from a woman aged 45-65 years with multiple sclerosis.

There are many counts of this clonotype. V usage is TRBV6-1 and J usage is TRBJ2-1; D might be TRBD1 or TRBD2, each matching 5 bases. V was shortened by 2 bases and J by 14 bases, with 16 bases between the two germline ends. The CDR3 is 13 amino acids. CDR1 and CDR2 (germline): MNHNS, SASEGT. This CDR3 reads CASSERPGALEFF. The CDR3 nucleotides read TGTGCCAGCAGTGAAAGGCCCGGGGCCTTGGAGTTCTTC.

This clonotype was recorded many times. The chain is built from TRBV5-1 and TRBJ2-7; 8 nucleotides match TRBD1. J was trimmed by 2 bases and V by 4 bases; bases with no gene match: 11. This CDR3 is built from 16 residues. Germline V gene data show CDR1 as SGHRS and CDR2 as YFSETQ. The CDR3 region has the DNA TGCGCCAGCAGCCCGAACTTGGACAGGGCGACCTACGAGCAGTACTTC. Residues: CASSPNLDRATYEQYF.

This clonotype was detected ten times or more. This rearrangement joins TRBV20-1 to TRBJ2-2; D uncertain. Per the germline V gene, CDR1 is DFQATT and CDR2 is SNEGSKA (reference sequence). Trimming took 4 bases from V and 1 from J, leaving 7 bases between them. The CDR3 length is 13 residues. CDR3 region: CSATSGNTGELFF. CDR3 nucleotides: TGCAGTGCTACCTCAGGGAACACCGGGGAGCTGTTTTTT.

In this sample, this clonotype turned up many times. The chain joins TRBV4-3 to TRBJ2-4; the match to TRBD1 covers 7 bases. The CDR3 spans 12 residues. With V trimmed by 4 bases and J by 10 bases, 4 bases remained unmatched. CDR1 is LGHNA, CDR2 YSLEER, per germline. CDR3 coding DNA: TGCGCCAGCAGCCCGGGACAGAGTATTCAGTACTTC. Its protein is CASSPGQSIQYF.

This clonotype was found many times. The rearrangement links TRBV5-6 to TRBJ2-5; 9 bases align to TRBD2. Germline CDR1 SGHDT, CDR2 YYEEEE. After removal of 5 bases from V and 1 base from J, the junction contained 6 bases not matched to a gene. The CDR3 runs to 15 residues. This chain's CDR3 is CASRGPSGVQETQYF. The DNA for the CDR3 is TGTGCCAGCAGGGGCCCTAGCGGGGTCCAAGAGACCCAGTACTTC.

This clonotype was observed at least ten times. This CDR3 reads CASSSPAEGYTF. The CDR3 DNA reads TGTGCCAGCAGCTCCCCGGCTGAAGGCTACACCTTC. The gene calls are TRBV9 and TRBJ1-2; D gene ambiguous. Between the trimmed V and J ends, which lost 4 bases and 8 bases, there was a span of 12 bases. The V gene's germline CDR1 is SGDLS and CDR2 YYNGEE. This CDR3 contains 12 residues.

The chain couples TRBV20-1 to TRBJ1-1; 7 bases align to TRBD1. Germline loops: CDR1 DFQATT, CDR2 SNEGSKA (reference sequence). J gave up 7 bases and V 4 bases, and 3 bases lay outside the gene matches. The CDR3 runs 11 residues. This chain's CDR3 is CSATQGDEAFF. The CDR3 DNA sequence: TGCAGTGCTACTCAGGGGGATGAAGCTTTCTTT.

This clonotype was recorded many times. This sequence joins TRBV24-1 and TRBJ1-5; D gene ambiguous. The germline V and J ends were trimmed by 7 bases and 2 bases, with 5 bases remaining between them. This CDR3 has 12 residues. Germline assignment: CDR1 KGHDR and CDR2 SFDVKD. This CDR3 reads CATSPGNQPQHF. The CDR3 DNA is TGTGCCACCAGCCCGGGCAATCAGCCCCAGCATTTT.

This clonotype was seen ten or more times. The genes are TRBV15 and TRBJ2-2; D unclear. The CDR3 has 13 residues. The germline CDR1 and CDR2 sequences are LNHNV and YYDKDF (reference sequence). The V end lost 0 bases, the J end lost 6 bases, and 5 bases lay between the germline ends. In DNA form, the CDR3 reads TGTGCCACCAGCAGAGATCCCCCCGGGGAGCTGTTTTTT. Translating gives CATSRDPPGELFF.

The table lists this clonotype with many counts. This chain connects TRBV29-1 to TRBJ1-1; 7 nucleotides align to TRBD1. The CDR3 sequence is 15 residues long. From germline, CDR1 is SQVTM and CDR2 ANQGSEA. V lost 6 bases, J lost 0 bases, and 10 bases stayed unmatched. This CDR3 reads CSVEQGPTLNTEAFF. The CDR3 DNA reads TGCAGCGTGGAACAGGGGCCTACACTGAACACTGAAGCTTTCTTT.

This clonotype was observed many times. The rearrangement uses TRBV24-1 and TRBJ1-1, with TRBD1 matching over 7 bases. This CDR3 comprises 13 residues. The germline gives CDR1 KGHDR, CDR2 SFDVKD. The trim removed 6 bases at V and 6 bases at J, leaving 6 bases unmatched. Written as DNA, the CDR3 is TGTGCCACCAGTTCCGGGACAGATCCTGAAGCTTTCTTT. Translated: CATSSGTDPEAFF.

This clonotype was observed many times. The chain employs TRBV20-1 and TRBJ1-4; 8 bases fit TRBD1. The germline V gene has CDR1 DFQATT and CDR2 SNEGSKA (reference sequence). The CDR3 covers 14 residues. V dropped 4 bases and J dropped 3; count of bases not matched to a gene: 4. CDR3 nucleotides: TGCAGTGCTATAAGACAGGGGCCTAATGAAAAACTGTTTTTT. It codes for CSAIRQGPNEKLFF.

This clonotype was recorded many times. This rearrangement joins TRBV5-1 to TRBJ1-1, with unresolved D. This CDR3 is built from 14 residues. Germline CDR1 and CDR2: SGHRS and YFSETQ. Trimming removed 0 bases at V and 4 bases at J, with 10 bases between. The CDR3: CASSLDWGGTEAFF. In nucleotides, the CDR3 is TGCGCCAGCAGCTTGGATTGGGGAGGCACTGAAGCTTTCTTT. Filled out from reference TRBV5-1 and TRBJ1-1, the complete variable domain reads KAGVTQTPRYLIKTRGQQVTLSCSPISGHRSVSWYQQTPGQGLQFLFEYFSETQRNKGNFPGRFSGRQFSNSRSEMNVSTLELGDSALYLCASSLDWGGTEAFFGQGTRLTVV.

Points on this clonotype: A much larger clone differs by one base, so this may be a read error. The chain uses TRBV4-1 and TRBJ1-1; unclear D gene. CDR1 and CDR2 from the germline V gene are MGHRA and YSYEKL. The CDR3 covers 14 residues. Trimming took off 4 bases at V and 1 base at J, with 10 bases between the two ends. The CDR3 reads CASSPDITNTEAFF. The DNA of the CDR3 is TGCGCCAGCAGCCCTGACATAACGAACACTGAAGCTTTCTTT.

This clonotype has a count of ten or more. V is TRBV4-3 and J is TRBJ2-1; D is possibly TRBD1 (6 bases). The CDR3 totals 16 residues. From germline, CDR1 is LGHNA and CDR2 YSLEER. Trimming pared 0 bases from V and 1 base from J, leaving 10 bases between. CDR3 amino acids: CASSQERQGSYNEQFF. The CDR3 nucleotides read TGCGCCAGCAGCCAAGAACGGCAGGGGTCCTACAATGAGCAGTTCTTC.

Comments on this clonotype: The junction and the germline gene differ at one end; a read error may be behind it. The chain uses TRBV3-1 and TRBJ1-2; D gene ambiguous. Germline V gene data show CDR1 as LGHDT and CDR2 as YNNKEL (reference sequence). CDR3 size: 11 residues. The CDR3 bases are TGTGCCAGCAGCCAAGACGGACGTATGATCTTC. The encoded protein is CASSQDGRMIF.

This clonotype was seen ten or more times. J is TRBJ2-1 and V is TRBV5-1; D tentatively fits TRBD1 or TRBD2 (5 bases each). The CDR3 spans 14 residues. Germline CDR1 is SGHRS and CDR2 is YFSETQ. Trimming left V 5 bases short and J 10 bases short, with 19 bases between. DNA for the CDR3: TGCGCCAGCAGGTGGAATCGGGGCAGAGGGGAGCAGTTCTTC. Translation: CASRWNRGRGEQFF. The entire variable domain, with the rest obtained from reference TRBV5-1 and TRBJ2-1, is as follows: KAGVTQTPRYLIKTRGQQVTLSCSPISGHRSVSWYQQTPGQGLQFLFEYFSETQRNKGNFPGRFSGRQFSNSRSEMNVSTLELGDSALYLCASRWNRGRGEQFFGPGTRLTVL.

This clonotype showed up just a few times. The rearrangement links TRBV20-1 to TRBJ2-2; TRBD1 aligns across 7 bases. Germline values: CDR1 DFQATT, CDR2 SNEGSKA (reference sequence). The CDR3 sequence is 12 residues long. V gave up 6 bases and J gave up 7 bases; unmatched junction bases: 5. For the CDR3, the DNA is TGCAGTGCGGGAACAGGGGTCGGGGAGCTGTTTTTT. Its translation is CSAGTGVGELFF.

The V call is TRBV6-6, the J call TRBJ1-2, with D unclear. V was cut by 4 bases and J by 4 bases, with 7 bases left in between. Germline assignment: CDR1 MNHNY and CDR2 SVGAGI (reference sequence). This CDR3 has 12 amino acids. As DNA, the CDR3 is TGTGCCAGCAGTTCAACAGCCTATGGCTACACCTTC. Translated, it gives CASSSTAYGYTF.

This clonotype was seen at least ten times. The V and J genes are TRBV5-5 and TRBJ2-5, with 10 nucleotides matching TRBD2. CDR3 length: 15 amino acids. Germline CDR1 SGHKS, CDR2 YYEKEE (reference sequence). V shed 5 bases and J 6 bases; nucleotides not matched to a gene: 10. CDR3: CASSDERGGGKTQYF. CDR3 sequence (DNA): TGTGCCAGCAGTGATGAGCGGGGGGGCGGAAAGACCCAGTACTTC.